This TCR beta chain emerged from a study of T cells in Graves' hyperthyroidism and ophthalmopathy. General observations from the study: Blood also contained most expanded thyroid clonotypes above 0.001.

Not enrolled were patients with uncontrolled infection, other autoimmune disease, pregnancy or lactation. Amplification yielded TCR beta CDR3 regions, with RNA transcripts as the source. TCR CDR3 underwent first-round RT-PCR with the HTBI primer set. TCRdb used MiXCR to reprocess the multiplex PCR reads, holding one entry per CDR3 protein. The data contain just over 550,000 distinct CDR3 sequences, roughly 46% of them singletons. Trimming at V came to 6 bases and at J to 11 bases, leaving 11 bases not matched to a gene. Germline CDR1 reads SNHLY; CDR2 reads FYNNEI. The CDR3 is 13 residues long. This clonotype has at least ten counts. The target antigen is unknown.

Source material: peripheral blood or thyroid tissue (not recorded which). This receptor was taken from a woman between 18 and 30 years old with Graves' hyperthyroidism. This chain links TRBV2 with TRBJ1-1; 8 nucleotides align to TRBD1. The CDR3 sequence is CASRPGGGVDAFF. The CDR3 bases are TGTGCCAGCAGGCCAGGGGGCGGGGTAGACGCTTTCTTT.